This T cell receptor (beta chain) was retrieved from a study of T cell changes during pregnancy in multiple sclerosis. This table comes from immunoSEQ multiplex PCR, and its TCRdb copy is limited to in-frame clones, with some not included. Among roughly 40,000 clones listed, around 93% were seen once. This sequence was found in a female donor with multiple sclerosis, enrolled in a pregnancy study. The material was CD4+ T cells from peripheral blood mononuclear cells, obtained before pregnancy.

The CDR3 DNA reads as TGCAGCGTTGAAGATACGGGGGGGAGAGATACGCAGTATTTT. Translated, it gives CSVEDTGGRDTQYF. The chain joins TRBV29-1 to TRBJ2-3; 8 bases are a match to TRBD2. The length of the CDR3 is 14 residues. Trimming removed 0 bases from V and 5 bases from J; junction bases left unmatched: 4. Germline V CDR1 and CDR2: SQVTM, ANQGSEA.